Listed here are 15 T cell receptor beta chains from one sample, sequenced in a study of T-cell memory formation after mild COVID-19. Via MiXCR, TCRdb re-called the 5' RACE reads, giving one row per CDR3 protein. The data contain about half a million distinct CDR3 sequences, 15% to 20% of them seen just once; the ten biggest clones take up 10% to 15%. The sequenced sample consisted of PBMCs or a T cell subset sorted from them (not recorded which). These TCRs come from an adult woman who had mild COVID-19 (a few samples of this study predate the infection). Cell type and time point are not known.

J is TRBJ1-2 and V is TRBV5-6; D is perhaps TRBD1 (6 bases). The germline gives CDR1 SGHDT, CDR2 YYEEEE. The length of the CDR3 is 18 residues. V was shortened by 4 bases and J by 2 bases, with 24 bases between the two germline ends. CDR3 DNA: TGTGCCAGCAGCCCGGAAATAACAGGGCGTATTGGAAACTATGGCTACACCTTC. Its translation is CASSPEITGRIGNYGYTF.

The chain couples TRBV30 to TRBJ2-3, with 12 bases aligning to TRBD2. The V segment lost 3 bases and the J segment 4 bases; nucleotides outside the gene matches: 14. The length of the CDR3 is 18 residues. The germline V gene has CDR1 GTSNPN and CDR2 SVGIG (reference sequence). CDR3 bases: TGTGCCTGGAGCAGACTAGCGGGGGCCTTAGGGGCCCCAGATACGCAGTATTTT. Translating gives CAWSRLAGALGAPDTQYF.

The CDR3 nucleotides read TGTGCCAGCAGCGCCTTTAATGGAGTGGACACTGAAGCTTTCTTT. Protein sequence: CASSAFNGVDTEAFF. The V gene is TRBV25-1, the J gene TRBJ1-1, with D unclear. The V gene lost 6 bases and the J gene lost 3 bases, with 17 bases spanning the gap. This CDR3 contains 15 residues. CDR1 and CDR2 from the germline V gene are MGHDK and SYGVNS.

This clonotype turned up a few times. The chain has TRBV21-1 and TRBJ1-5. TRBV21-1 is a pseudogene segment. CDR3 length: 22 residues. This chain's CDR3 is CASSKGGFGGTGLSFSNQPQHF. The DNA for the CDR3 is TGTGCCAGCAGCAAAGGAGGGTTCGGGGGGACCGGACTATCGTTTAGCAATCAGCCCCAGCATTTT.

The chain is built from TRBV27 and TRBJ2-1, with unresolved D. V gave up 6 bases and J gave up 13 bases, with 16 bases separating them. Germline loops: CDR1 MNHEY, CDR2 SMNVEV (reference sequence). This CDR3 spans 12 amino acids. In nucleotides, the CDR3 is TGTGCCAGCAGCCTGATTGGGATAATCCAGTTCTTC. The encoded protein is CASSLIGIIQFF.

In this sample, this clonotype turned up many times. J is TRBJ2-4 and V is TRBV27; 8 positions match TRBD1. Germline V CDR1 and CDR2: MNHEY, SMNVEV (reference sequence). V gave up 5 bases and J gave up 0 bases; unmatched junction bases: 9. The CDR3 is made up of 17 amino acids. DNA for the CDR3: TGTGCCAGCAGTCCAAACGGACAGGGACTAGCCAAAAACATTCAGTACTTC. It specifies CASSPNGQGLAKNIQYF.

This clonotype occurred a few times. The chain links TRBV7-2 to TRBJ2-1; D is unclear. The CDR3 covers 10 residues. CDR1 and CDR2 (germline): SGHTA, FQGNSA. Trimming cost V 1 base and J 14 bases, with 6 bases left between them. The CDR3 region has the DNA TGTGCCAGCAGCTTAGTTCCGAAGTTCTTC. This codes for CASSLVPKFF.

The chain recombines TRBV12-3 or TRBV12-4 with TRBJ2-1; TRBD1 matches at 7 bases. The length of the CDR3 is 15 residues. With 10 bases clipped from V and 9 bases from J, the junction kept 18 bases outside the gene matches. Written as DNA, the CDR3 is TGTGCCATCTCTCCGGGGACAGTGAGGAGAGGTGAGCAGTTCTTC. It translates to CAISPGTVRRGEQFF.

The chain couples TRBV27 to TRBJ1-3; D not certain. The CDR3 is 15 residues long. Germline V CDR1 and CDR2: MNHEY, SMNVEV (reference sequence). Deletions cut 1 base from V and 2 bases from J, with 9 bases between. This CDR3 reads CASSLWPSAGNTIYF. In nucleotides, the CDR3 is TGTGCCAGCAGTTTATGGCCCTCCGCTGGAAACACCATATATTTT.

In this sample, this clonotype turned up a few times. This chain uses TRBV10-3 with TRBJ1-5, with D tentatively TRBD1 (6 bases). Germline assignment: CDR1 ENHRY and CDR2 SYGVKD. The CDR3 totals 17 residues. Trimming removed 1 base from V and 3 bases from J, with 16 bases in between. The CDR3 DNA reads TGTGCCATCAGTGAGTGGGGACAATTCAGTGACAATCAGCCCCAGCATTTT. It codes for CAISEWGQFSDNQPQHF.

There are many counts of this clonotype. This chain links TRBV18 with TRBJ2-1; tentative D call: TRBD2 (6 bases). In germline, CDR1 is KGHSH, CDR2 LQKENI. This CDR3 contains 14 residues. With 3 bases removed from V and 5 bases from J, the gap between germline ends came to 11 bases. CDR3: CASSPRWGDNEQFF. The CDR3 region has the DNA TGTGCCAGCTCACCCCGGTGGGGGGACAATGAGCAGTTCTTC.

The J gene is TRBJ2-3, the V gene TRBV11-3, with 7 bases matching TRBD2. Germline V gene data show CDR1 as SGHNT and CDR2 as YENEEA. V lost 5 bases to trimming and J lost 2 bases; unmatched junction nucleotides: 4. There are 14 residues in the CDR3. The CDR3 sequence is CASSHGGDTDTQYF. CDR3 nucleotide sequence: TGTGCCAGCAGCCATGGGGGGGACACAGATACGCAGTATTTT.

This clonotype was observed a handful of times. V usage is TRBV21-1 and J usage is TRBJ1-3. TRBV21-1 has pseudogene status. The CDR3 spans 13 residues. The CDR3 sequence is CANPADSGNTIYF. CDR3 bases: TGTGCCAACCCCGCGGACTCTGGAAACACCATATATTTT.

This clonotype was seen a few times. V and J are TRBV25-1 and TRBJ1-1, with D possibly matching TRBD1 (6 bases). V lost 1 base, J lost 6 bases, and 9 bases lay in between. The germline V gene has CDR1 MGHDK and CDR2 SYGVNS. CDR3 length: 13 residues. Here the CDR3 reads CASSESGDAEAFF. As DNA, the CDR3 is TGTGCCAGCAGTGAATCAGGGGACGCTGAAGCTTTCTTT.

This clonotype occurred a few times. The genes are TRBV12-3 or TRBV12-4 and TRBJ2-6, with TRBD1 matching 9 bases. This CDR3 comprises 17 residues. V dropped 6 bases and J dropped 4; count of bases not matched to a gene: 10. CDR3 residues: CASRSGTGRPGANVLTF. For the CDR3, the DNA is TGTGCCAGCAGATCCGGGACAGGGCGCCCCGGGGCCAACGTCCTGACTTTC.